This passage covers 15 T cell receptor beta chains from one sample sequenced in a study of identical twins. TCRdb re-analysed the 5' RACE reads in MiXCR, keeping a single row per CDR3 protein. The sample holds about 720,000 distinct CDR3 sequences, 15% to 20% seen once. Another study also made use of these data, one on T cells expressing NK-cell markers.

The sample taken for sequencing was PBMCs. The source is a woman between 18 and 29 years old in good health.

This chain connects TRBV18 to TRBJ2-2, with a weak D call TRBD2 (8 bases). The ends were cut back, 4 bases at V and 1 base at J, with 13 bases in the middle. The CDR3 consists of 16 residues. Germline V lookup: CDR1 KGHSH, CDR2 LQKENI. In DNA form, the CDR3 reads TGTGCCAGCTCACTAGCGGGACAGCAGAACACCGGGGAGCTGTTTTTT. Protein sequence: CASSLAGQQNTGELFF.

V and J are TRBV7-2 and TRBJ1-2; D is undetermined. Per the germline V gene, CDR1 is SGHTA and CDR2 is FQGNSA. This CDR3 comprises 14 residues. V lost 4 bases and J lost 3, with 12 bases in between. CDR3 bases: TGTGCCAGCAGCTCCCGGTGGGCGCACTATGGCTACACCTTC. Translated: CASSSRWAHYGYTF.

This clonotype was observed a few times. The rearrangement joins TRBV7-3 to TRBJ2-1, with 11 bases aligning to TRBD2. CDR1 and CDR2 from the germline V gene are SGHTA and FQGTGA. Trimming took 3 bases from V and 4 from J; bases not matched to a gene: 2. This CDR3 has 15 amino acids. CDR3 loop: CASSFSGGEYNEQFF. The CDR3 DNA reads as TGTGCCAGCAGCTTTAGCGGGGGGGAATACAATGAGCAGTTCTTC.

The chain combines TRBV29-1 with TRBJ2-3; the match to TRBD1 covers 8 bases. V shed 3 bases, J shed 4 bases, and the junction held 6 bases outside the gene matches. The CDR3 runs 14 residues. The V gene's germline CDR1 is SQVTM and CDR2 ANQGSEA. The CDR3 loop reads CSVETSGGADTQYF. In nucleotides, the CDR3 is TGCAGCGTTGAGACCTCAGGGGGCGCAGATACGCAGTATTTT.

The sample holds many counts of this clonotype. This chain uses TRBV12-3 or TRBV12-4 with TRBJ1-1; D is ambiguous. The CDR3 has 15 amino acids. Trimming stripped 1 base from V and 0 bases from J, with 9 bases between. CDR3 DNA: TGTGCCAGCAGTTTAGGACTGAGTATGAACACTGAAGCTTTCTTT. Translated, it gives CASSLGLSMNTEAFF.

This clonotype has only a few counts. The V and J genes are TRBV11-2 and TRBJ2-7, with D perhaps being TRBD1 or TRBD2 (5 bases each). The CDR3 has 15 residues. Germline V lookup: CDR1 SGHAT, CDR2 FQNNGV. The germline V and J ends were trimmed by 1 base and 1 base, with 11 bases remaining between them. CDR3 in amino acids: CASSLARGDSYEQYF. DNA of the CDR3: TGTGCCAGCAGCTTAGCGAGGGGCGATTCCTACGAGCAGTACTTC.

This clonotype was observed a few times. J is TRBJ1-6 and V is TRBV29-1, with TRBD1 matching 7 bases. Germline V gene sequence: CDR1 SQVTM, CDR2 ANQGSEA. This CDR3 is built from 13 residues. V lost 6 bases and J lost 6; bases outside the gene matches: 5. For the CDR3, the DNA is TGCAGCGTAGGACAGGAGTTTAATTCACCCCTCCACTTT. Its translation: CSVGQEFNSPLHF.

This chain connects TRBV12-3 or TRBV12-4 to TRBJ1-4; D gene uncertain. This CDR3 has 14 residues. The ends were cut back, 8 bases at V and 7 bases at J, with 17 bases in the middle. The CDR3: CASGGRALSEKLFF. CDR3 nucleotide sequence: TGTGCCAGCGGCGGGCGGGCACTGTCTGAAAAACTGTTTTTT.

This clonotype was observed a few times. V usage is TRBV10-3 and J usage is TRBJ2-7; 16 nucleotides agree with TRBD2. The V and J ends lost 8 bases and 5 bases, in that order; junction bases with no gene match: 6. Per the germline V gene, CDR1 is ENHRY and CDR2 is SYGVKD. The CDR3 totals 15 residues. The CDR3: CAISGTSGRADEQYF. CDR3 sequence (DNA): TGTGCCATCTCCGGGACTAGCGGGAGGGCTGACGAGCAGTACTTC.

The CDR3 spells CAISESPGYNEQFF. CDR3 nucleotides: TGTGCCATCAGTGAGTCACCGGGTTACAATGAGCAGTTCTTC. The rearrangement joins TRBV10-3 to TRBJ2-1; D unresolved. The CDR3 has 14 residues. CDR1 and CDR2 from the germline V gene are ENHRY and SYGVKD. V was clipped by 0 bases and J by 4 bases, with 7 bases between them.

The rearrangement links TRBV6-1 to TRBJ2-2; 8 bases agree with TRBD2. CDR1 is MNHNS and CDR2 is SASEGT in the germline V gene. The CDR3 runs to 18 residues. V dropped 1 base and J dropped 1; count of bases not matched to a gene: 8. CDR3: CASSEGVSGEENTGELFF. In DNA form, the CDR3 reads TGTGCCAGCAGTGAAGGGGTTAGCGGGGAGGAGAACACCGGGGAGCTGTTTTTT.

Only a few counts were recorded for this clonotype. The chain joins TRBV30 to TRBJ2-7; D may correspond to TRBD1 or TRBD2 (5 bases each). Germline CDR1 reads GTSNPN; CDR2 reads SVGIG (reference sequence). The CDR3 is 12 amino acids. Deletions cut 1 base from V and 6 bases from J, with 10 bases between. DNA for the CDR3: TGTGCCTGGAGTGATGGTGGGGGCGAGCAGTACTTC. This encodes CAWSDGGGEQYF. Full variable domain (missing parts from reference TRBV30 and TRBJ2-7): SQTIHQWPATLVQPVGSPLSLECTVEGTSNPNLYWYRQAAGRGLQLLFYSVGIGQISSEVPQNLSASRPQDRQFILSSKKLLLSDSGFYLCAWSDGGGEQYFGPGTRLTVT.

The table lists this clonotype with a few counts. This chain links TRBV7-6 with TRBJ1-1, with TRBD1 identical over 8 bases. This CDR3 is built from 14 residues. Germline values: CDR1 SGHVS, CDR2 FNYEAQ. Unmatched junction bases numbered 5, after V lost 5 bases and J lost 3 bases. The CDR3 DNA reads TGTGCCAGCAGCCTCGGACAGGGACACACTGAAGCTTTCTTT. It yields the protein CASSLGQGHTEAFF.

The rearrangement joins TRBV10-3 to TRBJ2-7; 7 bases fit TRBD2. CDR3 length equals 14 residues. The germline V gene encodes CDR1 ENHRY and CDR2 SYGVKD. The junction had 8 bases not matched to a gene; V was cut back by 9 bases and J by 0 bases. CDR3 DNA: TGTGCCATTAGTCTCGGCGGGAGCTCCTACGAGCAGTACTTC. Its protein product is CAISLGGSSYEQYF.

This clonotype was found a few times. CDR3 DNA: TGTGCCAGCAATTCCGGGACAGGGGTCACCGAGCAGTACTTC. Translated, it gives CASNSGTGVTEQYF. The rearrangement uses TRBV12-3 or TRBV12-4 and TRBJ2-7, with 10 bases fitting TRBD1. After removal of 7 bases from V and 6 bases from J, the junction contained 9 bases not matched to a gene. The CDR3 runs to 14 residues.